The 31 T cell receptor beta chains given below trace back to one sample, sequenced in a study of CD8 T cells in Susac syndrome. When the RNA was reverse transcribed, random hexamers were used with an input of roughly 0.5 to 1 ug. TCRdb passed the immunoSEQ multiplex PCR reads through MiXCR, listing each CDR3 protein once. The sample contains about 140,000 distinct CDR3 sequences, around 94% of which appear only once. The specimen sequenced was CD8+ T cells from PBMCs. These receptors were collected from a human donor in good health.

The V and J genes are TRBV7-9 and TRBJ2-7; D is possibly TRBD1 or TRBD2 (5 bases each). The CDR3 is made up of 14 amino acids. Trimming pared 3 bases from V and 3 bases from J, leaving 12 bases between. Germline V gene sequence: CDR1 SEHNR, CDR2 FQNEAQ (reference sequence). CDR3 nucleotides: TGTGCCAGCAGCTTTCGGGACGCGGACTACGAGCAGTACTTC. Its protein product is CASSFRDADYEQYF.

This clonotype was counted once. The V and J genes are TRBV15 and TRBJ2-1; D not resolved. Trimming took off 0 bases at V and 5 bases at J, with 5 bases between the two ends. CDR1 LNHNV and CDR2 YYDKDF come from the germline V gene (reference sequence). This CDR3 has 13 residues. CDR3 sequence reads: CATSRDLDNEQFF. CDR3 nucleotide sequence: TGTGCCACCAGCAGAGATCTGGACAATGAGCAGTTCTTC.

This sequence joins TRBV6-6 and TRBJ2-7; 11 nucleotides agree with TRBD2. With V trimmed by 5 bases and J by 4 bases, 4 bases remained unmatched. The CDR3 is 14 amino acids. Germline CDR1 MNHNY, CDR2 SVGAGI (reference sequence). CDR3 nucleotide sequence: TGTGCCAGCAGTCCGACTAGCGGGATTTACGAGCAGTACTTC. Protein sequence: CASSPTSGIYEQYF.

The chain employs TRBV2 and TRBJ2-3; D is tentatively TRBD1 or TRBD2 (5 bases each). V lost 3 bases, J lost 0 bases, and 7 bases lay in between. CDR3 length: 14 amino acids. The germline V gene has CDR1 SNHLY and CDR2 FYNNEI. The CDR3, as DNA: TGTGCCAGCAGTGAGTGGGGGAGCACAGATACGCAGTATTTT. Translation: CASSEWGSTDTQYF.

The V gene is TRBV4-3, the J gene TRBJ2-6; D might be TRBD1 or TRBD2, each matching 5 bases. Germline V gene lookup returns CDR1 LGHNA and CDR2 YSLEER. Trimming removed 2 bases from V and 4 bases from J, with 18 bases in between. There are 18 residues in the CDR3. Here the CDR3 DNA reads TGCGCCAGCAGCCAACTGGGTCACCGGGGCACCGGGGCCAACGTCCTGACTTTC. This sequence encodes CASSQLGHRGTGANVLTF.

The chain employs TRBV12-3 or TRBV12-4 and TRBJ2-5; TRBD2 might be the D (5 bases). This CDR3 has 13 residues. Trimming stripped 8 bases from V and 1 base from J, with 11 bases between. The CDR3 is CASGGGPQETQYF. In DNA, the CDR3 is TGTGCCAGCGGTGGAGGACCCCAAGAGACCCAGTACTTC.

The J gene is TRBJ2-1, the V gene TRBV13; 15 positions match TRBD2. CDR1 is PRHDT, CDR2 FYEKMQ, per germline (reference sequence). The CDR3 runs to 18 residues. The V segment lost 5 bases and the J segment 1 base; nucleotides outside the gene matches: 6. The CDR3 region has the DNA TGTGCCAGCAGCCTGGGGACTAGCGGGAGGTATTCCTACAATGAGCAGTTCTTC. This gives the protein CASSLGTSGRYSYNEQFF. Supplemented by reference TRBV13 and TRBJ2-1, the full variable domain reads AAGVIQSPRHLIKEKRETATLKCYPIPRHDTVYWYQQGPGQDPQFLISFYEKMQSDKGSIPDRFSAQQFSDYHSELNMSSLELGDSALYFCASSLGTSGRYSYNEQFFGPGTRLTVL.

The V call is TRBV30, the J call TRBJ2-1; the match to TRBD2 covers 10 bases. The CDR3 runs to 14 residues. The junction had 6 bases not matched to a gene; V was cut back by 2 bases and J by 8 bases. Germline V gene data show CDR1 as GTSNPN and CDR2 as SVGIG (reference sequence). CDR3 in amino acids: CAWSLGLAGDEQFF. The CDR3 nucleotides are TGTGCCTGGAGTTTGGGGCTAGCGGGAGATGAGCAGTTCTTC.

This clonotype has more than one count but fewer than ten. This chain joins TRBV3-1 and TRBJ2-2; no reliable D call. Trimming took 1 base from V and 5 from J, leaving 2 bases between them. The CDR3 covers 12 residues. Germline values: CDR1 LGHDT, CDR2 YNNKEL (reference sequence). CDR3 protein: CASSQVTGELFF. The CDR3 nucleotides read TGTGCCAGCAGCCAAGTTACCGGGGAGCTGTTTTTT.

The chain uses TRBV29-1 and TRBJ1-1; 8 nucleotides match TRBD1. CDR1 is SQVTM and CDR2 is ANQGSEA in the germline V gene. This CDR3 comprises 13 residues. With V trimmed by 1 base and J by 4 bases, 2 bases remained unmatched. Here the CDR3 DNA reads TGCAGCGTTGAAGGAGACAGGGGCACTGAAGCTTTCTTT. Translating it yields CSVEGDRGTEAFF. The entire variable domain, with the rest obtained from reference TRBV29-1 and TRBJ1-1, is as follows: SAVISQKPSRDICQRGTSLTIQCQVDSQVTMMFWYRQQPGQSLTLIATANQGSEATYESGFVIDKFPISRPNLTFSTLTVSNMSPEDSSIYLCSVEGDRGTEAFFGQGTRLTVV.

The rearrangement joins TRBV27 to TRBJ1-2, with D possibly TRBD1 on 6 matching bases. V gave up 2 bases and J gave up 8 bases, with 15 bases separating them. The CDR3 has 14 residues. Per germline, CDR1 MNHEY and CDR2 SMNVEV (reference sequence). The CDR3 coding sequence is TGTGCCAGCAGTTTAGTGGGGGCGCCAGAAGGCTACACCTTC. It is translated as CASSLVGAPEGYTF.

The chain couples TRBV18 to TRBJ2-3, with no clear D. Germline CDR1 and CDR2: KGHSH and LQKENI. CDR3 size: 14 residues. Between the trimmed V and J ends, which lost 5 bases and 4 bases, there was a span of 13 bases. The CDR3 DNA reads as TGTGCCAGCTCAGATCCAAGTAGCCCAGATACGCAGTATTTT. This gives the protein CASSDPSSPDTQYF.

The gene calls are TRBV7-9 and TRBJ2-7; the D is unclear. V gave up 5 bases and J gave up 2 bases, with 7 bases separating them. This CDR3 comprises 12 residues. Germline assignment: CDR1 SEHNR and CDR2 FQNEAQ (reference sequence). The CDR3 DNA reads TGTGCCAGCAGCCACACTACCTACGAGCAGTACTTC. It yields the protein CASSHTTYEQYF.

The chain joins TRBV4-2 to TRBJ2-7; D may be TRBD1 or TRBD2 (6 bases each). The CDR3 contains 15 residues. Deletions cut 4 bases from V and 4 bases from J, with 17 bases between. In germline, CDR1 is LGHNA, CDR2 YNFKEQ. CDR3 DNA: TGTGCCAGCAGCCCACCTTTCGGGGGCCAATACGAGCAGTACTTC. Residues: CASSPPFGGQYEQYF.

This sequence joins TRBV9 and TRBJ1-1; D is perhaps TRBD1 (5 bases). CDR1 SGDLS and CDR2 YYNGEE come from the germline V gene. The CDR3 covers 11 residues. Trimming stripped 3 bases from V and 8 bases from J, with 8 bases between. CDR3 sequence (DNA): TGTGCCAGCAGCGGGTCAGGGGAAGCTTTCTTT. Protein product: CASSGSGEAFF.

V is TRBV9 and J is TRBJ2-7; unclear D gene. Germline V gene data show CDR1 as SGDLS and CDR2 as YYNGEE. The CDR3 has 13 residues. The ends were cut back, 0 bases at V and 4 bases at J, with 8 bases in the middle. The chain's CDR3 is CASSVAFGYEQYF. CDR3 bases: TGTGCCAGCAGCGTAGCTTTCGGGTACGAGCAGTACTTC.

The gene calls are TRBV3-1 and TRBJ1-1, with D hard to call. With 4 bases removed from V and 5 bases from J, the gap between germline ends came to 11 bases. Germline lookup yields CDR1 LGHDT and CDR2 YNNKEL (reference sequence). The CDR3 length is 13 residues. As DNA, the CDR3 is TGTGCCAGCAGCCCCTACGGGGATACTGAAGCTTTCTTT. Amino acids: CASSPYGDTEAFF. Based on the CDR3 plus reference TRBV3-1 and TRBJ1-1, the full variable domain is DTAVSQTPKYLVTQMGNDKSIKCEQNLGHDTMYWYKQDSKKFLKIMFSYNNKELIINETVPNRFSPKSPDKAHLNLHINSLELGDSAVYFCASSPYGDTEAFFGQGTRLTVV.

This chain joins TRBV29-1 and TRBJ2-7; 12 bases agree with TRBD2. The CDR3 contains 17 residues. Germline CDR1 is SQVTM and CDR2 is ANQGSEA. V shed 2 bases, J shed 3 bases, and the junction held 11 bases outside the gene matches. CDR3: CSVESGQLAGGLYEQYF. For the CDR3, the DNA is TGCAGCGTTGAATCGGGCCAGCTAGCGGGAGGGCTCTACGAGCAGTACTTC.

This rearrangement joins TRBV13 to TRBJ1-1; D not certain. V was trimmed by 1 base and J by 8 bases, leaving 8 bases between them. The length of the CDR3 is 12 residues. Germline loops: CDR1 PRHDT, CDR2 FYEKMQ (reference sequence). The CDR3 spells CASSLESAEAFF. Here the CDR3 DNA reads TGTGCCAGCAGCTTAGAATCGGCGGAAGCTTTCTTT.

This clonotype has just one count. The chain recombines TRBV27 with TRBJ2-7, with 7 bases aligning to TRBD2. CDR3 length: 14 amino acids. Germline CDR1 and CDR2: MNHEY and SMNVEV (reference sequence). J was trimmed by 3 bases and V by 2 bases; bases with no gene match: 4. CDR3 loop: CASSLLAVGYEQYF. As DNA, the CDR3 is TGTGCCAGCAGTTTACTAGCGGTCGGCTACGAGCAGTACTTC.

This CDR3 reads CASSQDAGQSSGANVLTF. CDR3 bases: TGCGCCAGCAGCCAAGATGCGGGACAGTCCTCTGGGGCCAACGTCCTGACTTTC. The rearrangement joins TRBV4-1 to TRBJ2-6, with D perhaps TRBD1 (7 bases). The CDR3 is 18 amino acids. Deletions cut 0 bases from V and 0 bases from J, with 12 bases between. Germline V gene sequence: CDR1 MGHRA, CDR2 YSYEKL.

The chain is built from TRBV14 and TRBJ2-7, with D maybe TRBD1 (5 bases). CDR1 and CDR2 from the germline V gene are SGHDN and FVKESK. The CDR3 contains 14 residues. Trimming pared 4 bases from V and 4 bases from J, leaving 14 bases between. The CDR3 loop is CASSLQGNFYEQYF. The DNA of the CDR3 is TGTGCCAGCAGCCTCCAGGGAAATTTTTACGAGCAGTACTTC. The full variable domain, in which reference TRBV14 and TRBJ2-7 provide the parts outside the CDR3, is EAGVTQFPSHSVIEKGQTVTLRCDPISGHDNLYWYRRVMGKEIKFLLHFVKESKQDESGMPNNRFLAERTGGTYSTLKVQPAELEDSGVYFCASSLQGNFYEQYFGPGTRLTVT.

J is TRBJ1-1 and V is TRBV29-1; tentatively, D is TRBD1 (6 bases). Per the germline V gene, CDR1 is SQVTM and CDR2 is ANQGSEA. The CDR3 covers 12 residues. Trimming cost V 8 bases and J 1 base, with 11 bases left between them. The CDR3 bases are TGCAGCTGTGGACAGCCGAACACTGAAGCTTTCTTT. Translated: CSCGQPNTEAFF. Filled out from reference TRBV29-1 and TRBJ1-1, the complete variable domain reads SAVISQKPSRDICQRGTSLTIQCQVDSQVTMMFWYRQQPGQSLTLIATANQGSEATYESGFVIDKFPISRPNLTFSTLTVSNMSPEDSSIYLCSCGQPNTEAFFGQGTRLTVV.

The V call is TRBV29-1, the J call TRBJ2-5; D is ambiguous. The CDR3 length is 10 residues. Germline loops: CDR1 SQVTM, CDR2 ANQGSEA. Trimming removed 6 bases from V and 5 bases from J, with 7 bases in between. The CDR3 region is CSVGWETQYF. The CDR3 DNA reads TGCAGCGTCGGGTGGGAGACCCAGTACTTC.

The rearrangement uses TRBV9 and TRBJ1-2; 7 bases fit TRBD1. CDR3 length: 15 residues. With V trimmed by 2 bases and J by 2 bases, 6 bases remained unmatched. Germline assignment: CDR1 SGDLS and CDR2 YYNGEE. CDR3 in amino acids: CASSVGDSLNYGYTF. As DNA, the CDR3 is TGTGCCAGCAGCGTGGGGGACAGCCTAAACTATGGCTACACCTTC.

CDR3 protein: CATSKSRVGNQPQHF. The CDR3 bases are TGTGCCACCAGCAAAAGCAGGGTAGGCAATCAGCCCCAGCATTTT. The chain employs TRBV15 and TRBJ1-5, with D possibly being TRBD1 (5 bases). V gave up 4 bases and J gave up 2 bases, with 12 bases separating them. Germline V gene sequence: CDR1 LNHNV, CDR2 YYDKDF (reference sequence). The CDR3 consists of 15 residues.

The chain is built from TRBV5-6 and TRBJ2-3; D unresolved. Germline V lookup: CDR1 SGHDT, CDR2 YYEEEE. V lost 3 bases to trimming and J lost 5 bases, with 10 bases between them. This CDR3 spans 13 amino acids. The CDR3 reads CASSSTDGDTQYF. CDR3 DNA: TGTGCCAGCAGCTCCACTGACGGAGATACGCAGTATTTT.

This rearrangement joins TRBV19 to TRBJ2-2; no clear D. Between the trimmed V and J ends, which lost 5 bases and 7 bases, there was a span of 11 bases. The CDR3 sequence is 13 residues long. CDR1 and CDR2 from the germline V gene are LNHDA and SQIVND (reference sequence). The CDR3 DNA reads TGTGCCAGTAGTCACCAGTGGAACGGGGAGCTGTTTTTT. It encodes CASSHQWNGELFF. Full variable domain (rest looked up from reference TRBV19 and TRBJ2-2): DGGITQSPKYLFRKEGQNVTLSCEQNLNHDAMYWYRQDPGQGLRLIYYSQIVNDFQKGDIAEGYSVSREKKESFPLTVTSAQKNPTAFYLCASSHQWNGELFFGEGSRLTVL.

The chain uses TRBV15 and TRBJ1-2; perhaps TRBD1 as D (5 bases). Germline V lookup: CDR1 LNHNV, CDR2 YYDKDF (reference sequence). The CDR3 has 14 residues. Trimming left V 0 bases short and J 8 bases short, with 13 bases between. CDR3: CATSRDRGDSGYTF. CDR3 sequence (DNA): TGTGCCACCAGCAGAGATAGGGGAGACTCGGGCTACACCTTC.

J is TRBJ1-5 and V is TRBV20-1; D gene unclear. The CDR3 loop spans 15 amino acids. The germline V gene encodes CDR1 DFQATT and CDR2 SNEGSKA (reference sequence). V was shortened by 3 bases and J by 0 bases, with 12 bases between the two germline ends. The CDR3 sequence: CSAREIPDSNQPQHF. The CDR3 DNA sequence: TGCAGTGCTAGGGAAATACCCGATAGCAATCAGCCCCAGCATTTT.

This clonotype was recorded once. The chain links TRBV23-1 to TRBJ1-1; TRBD1 is a possible D gene (5 bases). TRBV23-1 is annotated as an ORF whose role is uncertain. V was clipped by 2 bases and J by 5 bases, with 12 bases between them. The CDR3 spans 14 residues. DNA of the CDR3: TGCGCCAGCAGTCAAGTTCGTCCAGGGACTGAAGCTTTCTTT. Translation gives CASSQVRPGTEAFF.